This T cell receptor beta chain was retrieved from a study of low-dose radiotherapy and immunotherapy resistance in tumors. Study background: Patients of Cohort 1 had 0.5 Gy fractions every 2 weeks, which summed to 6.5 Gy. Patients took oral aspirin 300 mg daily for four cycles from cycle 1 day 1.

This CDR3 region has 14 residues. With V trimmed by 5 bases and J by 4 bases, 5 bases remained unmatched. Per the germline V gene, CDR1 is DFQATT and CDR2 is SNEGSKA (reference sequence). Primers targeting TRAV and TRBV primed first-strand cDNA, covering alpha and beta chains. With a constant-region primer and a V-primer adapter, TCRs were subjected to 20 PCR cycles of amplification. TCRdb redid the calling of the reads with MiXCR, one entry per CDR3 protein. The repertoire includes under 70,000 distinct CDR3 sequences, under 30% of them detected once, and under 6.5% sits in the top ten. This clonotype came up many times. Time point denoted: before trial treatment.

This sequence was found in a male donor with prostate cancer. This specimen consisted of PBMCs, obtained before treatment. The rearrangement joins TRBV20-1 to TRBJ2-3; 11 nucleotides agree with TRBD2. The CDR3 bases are TGCAGTGCTCAACTAGCGGGAGTATCAGATACGCAGTATTTT. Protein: CSAQLAGVSDTQYF.